These 5 T cell receptor beta chains originate from one sample sequenced in a study of blood T cell repertoires in COVID-19. Profiled with immunoSEQ multiplex PCR; TCRdb holds only in-frame clones, not every one. Here the sample spans some 250,000 clones, 80% to 85% being singletons. Sequenced input: peripheral blood. All receptors come from a woman aged 60-75 years with active or convalescent COVID-19.

This clone was detected only a few times. V usage is TRBV7-5 and J usage is TRBJ2-7; the table calls TRBD1, which could not be checked here. TRBV7-5 is a pseudogene. The CDR3 totals 15 residues. CDR3 sequence reads: CARRQGIPSSYEQYF. Here the CDR3 DNA reads TGTGCCAGAAGACAGGGAATTCCCAGCTCCTACGAGCAGTACTTC.

The chain links TRBV5-4 to TRBJ1-2; 8 bases align to TRBD1. After removal of 5 bases from V and 4 bases from J, the junction contained 10 bases not matched to a gene. The CDR3 runs to 15 residues. In germline, CDR1 is SGHNT, CDR2 YYREEE (reference sequence). The CDR3 coding sequence is TGTGCCAGCAGTCCACCGGGACAGGCGATCTATGGCTACACCTTC. Amino acids: CASSPPGQAIYGYTF.

This clone was seen a handful of times. The chain links TRBV12-3 or TRBV12-4 to TRBJ1-1; the D is unclear. The CDR3 extends over 12 amino acids. Trimming left V 3 bases short and J 4 bases short, with 6 bases between. The CDR3 DNA reads as TGTGCCAGCAGTTTTCGTCCCACTGAAGCTTTCTTT. The encoded protein is CASSFRPTEAFF.

This clone was seen more than once but under ten times. The chain uses TRBV10-3 and TRBJ1-6; 11 nucleotides line up with TRBD1. Germline V gene data show CDR1 as ENHRY and CDR2 as SYGVKD. With V trimmed by 2 bases and J by 10 bases, 1 base remained unmatched. The CDR3 covers 14 residues. CDR3: CAISEGTGGSPLHF. In DNA form, the CDR3 reads TGTGCCATCAGTGAGGGGACAGGGGGATCACCCCTCCACTTT.

V gene TRBV6-2 or TRBV6-3 combines with J gene TRBJ2-1; the match to TRBD1 covers 7 bases. The J segment lost 8 bases and the V segment lost 6 bases, leaving 16 bases of the junction unmatched. The CDR3 length is 16 residues. Germline V gene lookup returns CDR1 MNHEY and CDR2 SVGEGT. The CDR3 DNA sequence: TGTGCCAGCAGCCCTGCAAAGACAGGGAAGAAAGATGAGCAGTTCTTC. Its protein product is CASSPAKTGKKDEQFF.